The 17 T cell receptor beta chains given below trace back to one sample, sequenced in a study of blood T cell repertoires in COVID-19. Sequenced by immunoSEQ multiplex PCR; TCRdb stores in-frame clones only, minus some. The sample yields some 150,000 clones, 70% to 80% seen once. Input material: peripheral blood. The receptors derive from a woman in her sixties or seventies with COVID-19, enrolled during active disease.

This chain links TRBV19 with TRBJ2-5; 8 nucleotides match TRBD2. The CDR3 contains 15 residues. Germline V lookup: CDR1 LNHDA, CDR2 SQIVND (reference sequence). The junction had 5 bases not matched to a gene; V was cut back by 3 bases and J by 2 bases. The DNA of the CDR3 is TGTGCCAGTAGTATGAAGACGGGGGGGCAAGAGACCCAGTACTTC. Translated: CASSMKTGGQETQYF.

V usage is TRBV7-8 and J usage is TRBJ2-3, with 11 bases lining up with TRBD2. The germline V gene encodes CDR1 SGHVS and CDR2 FQNEAQ. V shed 2 bases, J shed 2 bases, and the junction held 9 bases outside the gene matches. The CDR3 is 18 residues long. The CDR3 loop is CASSLTRTSGLPTDTQYF. The CDR3 DNA reads TGTGCCAGCAGCTTAACAAGGACTAGCGGGTTGCCCACAGATACGCAGTATTTT.

The gene calls are TRBV19 and TRBJ1-1; 8 positions match TRBD1. This CDR3 has 15 residues. V was pared by 6 bases and J by 0 bases, with 6 bases of the junction left unmatched. Germline CDR1 and CDR2: LNHDA and SQIVND (reference sequence). The CDR3 DNA reads TGTGCCAGTAGGCCGGACAGGGTAGTGAACACTGAAGCTTTCTTT. This translates into CASRPDRVVNTEAFF.

The chain joins TRBV9 to TRBJ2-1; D is unclear. The CDR3 extends over 14 amino acids. Deletions cut 0 bases from V and 5 bases from J, with 9 bases between. From germline, CDR1 is SGDLS and CDR2 YYNGEE. CDR3 in amino acids: CASSVAWLNNEQFF. For the CDR3, the DNA is TGTGCCAGCAGCGTAGCCTGGCTGAACAATGAGCAGTTCTTC.

The chain combines TRBV11-1 with TRBJ2-7; perhaps TRBD2 as D (5 bases). The germline V gene encodes CDR1 SGHAT and CDR2 FQDESV (reference sequence). V shed 8 bases and J shed 3 bases, with 14 bases lying between them. This CDR3 comprises 13 residues. Here the CDR3 reads CASARAEYYEQYF. CDR3 nucleotides: TGTGCCAGCGCGCGAGCGGAGTACTACGAGCAGTACTTC.

The CDR3 protein is CASKQQGAPDNEQFF. In DNA form, the CDR3 reads TGTGCCAGCAAACAACAGGGGGCCCCCGACAATGAGCAGTTCTTC. The chain joins TRBV5-4 to TRBJ2-1, with 9 bases fitting TRBD1. Per the germline V gene, CDR1 is SGHNT and CDR2 is YYREEE (reference sequence). Trimming took 6 bases from V and 5 from J; bases not matched to a gene: 9. The length of the CDR3 is 15 residues. Full variable domain (missing parts from reference TRBV5-4 and TRBJ2-1): ETGVTQSPTHLIKTRGQQVTLRCSSQSGHNTVSWYQQALGQGPQFIFQYYREEENGRGNFPPRFSGLQFPNYSSELNVNALELDDSALYLCASKQQGAPDNEQFFGPGTRLTVL.

This clone was seen more than once but under ten times. The rearrangement joins TRBV16 to TRBJ1-2; 9 positions agree with TRBD1. This CDR3 is built from 14 residues. The germline V gene encodes CDR1 KGHSY and CDR2 FQNENV. J lost 9 bases, V lost 3 bases, and 8 bases had no gene match. The CDR3, as DNA: TGTGCCAGCAGCCATTCGGACAGGGGTGATCGCTACACCTTC. It yields the protein CASSHSDRGDRYTF.

The chain joins TRBV6-4 to TRBJ2-6; tentative D call: TRBD2 (5 bases). CDR1 and CDR2 (germline): MRHNA, SNTAGT. This CDR3 comprises 14 residues. V was pared by 7 bases and J by 0 bases, with 7 bases between. The CDR3 DNA reads as TGTGCCAGCAAACGGGACTCTGGGGCCAACGTCCTGACTTTC. Protein sequence: CASKRDSGANVLTF.

The chain is built from TRBV5-5 and TRBJ2-4, with D perhaps TRBD1 (5 bases). CDR1 is SGHKS and CDR2 is YYEKEE in the germline V gene (reference sequence). This CDR3 region has 15 residues. Trimming removed 0 bases from V and 6 bases from J, with 13 bases in between. The CDR3 region is CASSLAGRYGNIQYF. The DNA for the CDR3 is TGTGCCAGCAGCTTGGCAGGGCGGTATGGAAACATTCAGTACTTC.

This sequence joins TRBV3-1 (or the pseudogene TRBV3-2) and TRBJ2-3; 11 nucleotides match TRBD2. The CDR3 extends over 16 amino acids. V trimming: 4 bases; J trimming: 2 bases; junction bases outside the gene matches: 5. Per germline, CDR1 LGHDT and CDR2 YNNKEL (reference sequence). The DNA of the CDR3 is TGTGCCAGCAGCCCGACTAGCGGGGCCTCCACAGATACGCAGTATTTT. It is translated as CASSPTSGASTDTQYF.

This clone showed up just a few times. The chain joins TRBV7-9 to TRBJ1-1; TRBD1 matches 10 bases. Germline CDR1 and CDR2: SEHNR and FQNEAQ (reference sequence). The V and J ends lost 0 bases and 6 bases, in that order; junction bases with no gene match: 7. There are 16 residues in the CDR3. The CDR3 sequence is CASSLAGTGVKAEAFF. In DNA, the CDR3 is TGTGCCAGCAGCTTAGCAGGGACAGGGGTGAAAGCTGAAGCTTTCTTT.

The V call is TRBV5-1, the J call TRBJ2-1; TRBD2 agrees at 12 bases. The CDR3 runs to 16 residues. V was clipped by 4 bases and J by 4 bases; unmatched bases: 6. Per the germline V gene, CDR1 is SGHRS and CDR2 is YFSETQ. CDR3 sequence (DNA): TGCGCCAGCAGCCCGCGGACTAGCGGGGTTTACAATGAGCAGTTCTTC. Its translation: CASSPRTSGVYNEQFF.

The V and J genes are TRBV19 and TRBJ1-5; D uncertain. The germline V gene encodes CDR1 LNHDA and CDR2 SQIVND (reference sequence). The CDR3 contains 13 residues. V was pared by 7 bases and J by 5 bases, with 12 bases between. The CDR3 is CASTLTRDQPQHF. Here the CDR3 DNA reads TGTGCCAGTACATTAACGAGGGATCAGCCCCAGCATTTT. The entire variable domain, with the rest obtained from reference TRBV19 and TRBJ1-5, is as follows: DGGITQSPKYLFRKEGQNVTLSCEQNLNHDAMYWYRQDPGQGLRLIYYSQIVNDFQKGDIAEGYSVSREKKESFPLTVTSAQKNPTAFYLCASTLTRDQPQHFGDGTRLSIL.

CDR3 DNA: TGTGCCAGCGGACAGGGCGGCTCTGGGGCCAACGTCCTGACTTTC. It encodes CASGQGGSGANVLTF. The chain uses TRBV28 and TRBJ2-6; 8 bases are shared with TRBD1. J was trimmed by 0 bases and V by 8 bases; bases with no gene match: 3. This CDR3 is built from 15 residues. Germline assignment: CDR1 MDHEN and CDR2 SYDVKM.

The chain couples TRBV7-9 to TRBJ1-5, with 11 nucleotides matching TRBD1. The length of the CDR3 is 18 residues. Germline loops: CDR1 SEHNR, CDR2 FQNEAQ (reference sequence). Trimming removed 5 bases from V and 2 bases from J; junction bases left unmatched: 11. CDR3 protein: CASSETGQGVVGNQPQHF. As DNA, the CDR3 is TGTGCCAGCAGCGAAACGGGACAGGGGGTTGTAGGCAATCAGCCCCAGCATTTT.

The CDR3 loop is CASSLRGGKGSPLHF. The CDR3 nucleotides read TGTGCCAGCAGCCTGAGGGGGGGGAAGGGTTCACCCCTCCACTTT. The chain combines TRBV3-1 (or the pseudogene TRBV3-2) with TRBJ1-6; tentatively, D is TRBD1 (6 bases). Trimming took off 4 bases at V and 9 bases at J, with 16 bases between the two ends. In germline, CDR1 is LGHDT, CDR2 YNNKEL (reference sequence). The CDR3 spans 15 residues.

CDR3 DNA: TGTGCCAGCAGTCTAGGCCAGGGCGGTAGGGAGACCCAGTACTTC. It is translated as CASSLGQGGRETQYF. V and J are TRBV28 and TRBJ2-5, with D perhaps TRBD1 (5 bases). Germline CDR1 and CDR2: MDHEN and SYDVKM. This CDR3 spans 15 amino acids. V lost 5 bases to trimming and J lost 5 bases, with 18 bases between them.